These 14 T cell receptor beta chains were sequenced from one sample in a study of blood T cell repertoires in COVID-19. TCRdb keeps only in-frame clones here, not all; method: immunoSEQ multiplex PCR. The sample records 90,000 to 150,000 clones, 75% to 85% being singletons. The specimen was peripheral blood. All receptors derive from a human donor in a cohort sampled during active COVID-19.

This chain links TRBV5-1 with TRBJ2-6; the match to TRBD1 covers 10 bases. The CDR3 length is 17 residues. Per the germline V gene, CDR1 is SGHRS and CDR2 is YFSETQ. V lost 4 bases and J lost 3; bases outside the gene matches: 7. The CDR3 sequence is CASSNGQGVVGANVLTF. The CDR3 nucleotides are TGCGCCAGCAGCAACGGACAGGGGGTCGTTGGGGCCAACGTCCTGACTTTC.

The V gene is TRBV7-2, the J gene TRBJ2-5, with 7 bases fitting TRBD1. V was clipped by 5 bases and J by 1 base; unmatched bases: 4. The CDR3 contains 14 residues. CDR1 and CDR2 from the germline V gene are SGHTA and FQGNSA. The DNA for the CDR3 is TGTGCCAGCAGCACACAGGGGATCCAAGAGACCCAGTACTTC. It encodes CASSTQGIQETQYF.

The V and J genes are TRBV19 and TRBJ1-5; the match to TRBD1 covers 10 bases. Looked up from germline, CDR1 is LNHDA and CDR2 is SQIVND (reference sequence). The CDR3 loop spans 17 amino acids. The V and J ends lost 4 bases and 1 base, in that order; junction bases with no gene match: 7. DNA for the CDR3: TGTGCCAGTAGTAGAGGACAGGGGGAATGGAGCAATCAGCCCCAGCATTTT. Its translation: CASSRGQGEWSNQPQHF.

The chain combines TRBV4-2 with TRBJ1-6, with D unresolved. V was pared by 3 bases and J by 9 bases, with 15 bases between. This CDR3 has 15 amino acids. Germline V CDR1 and CDR2: LGHNA, YNFKEQ. The CDR3 DNA is TGTGCCAGCAGCCAGGGTCCTACGGGAGGTTCACCCCTCCACTTT. It yields the protein CASSQGPTGGSPLHF.

The chain is built from TRBV7-2 and TRBJ1-5; D uncertain. CDR1 and CDR2 from the germline V gene are SGHTA and FQGNSA. V gave up 3 bases and J gave up 0 bases, with 6 bases separating them. This CDR3 spans 14 amino acids. The CDR3 DNA is TGTGCCAGCAGCTTCCGCGATAGCAATCAGCCCCAGCATTTT. Residues: CASSFRDSNQPQHF.

V is TRBV30 and J is TRBJ1-6; D uncertain. The CDR3 is 13 residues long. Trimming removed 4 bases at V and 7 bases at J, with 11 bases between. CDR1 and CDR2 (germline): GTSNPN, SVGIG (reference sequence). CDR3 amino acids: CAWNYSPNSPLHF. Written as DNA, the CDR3 is TGTGCCTGGAATTACAGTCCCAATTCACCCCTCCACTTT.

A single count supports this clone. This sequence joins TRBV12-3 or TRBV12-4 and TRBJ2-7, with D perhaps TRBD1 (6 bases). V gave up 6 bases and J gave up 2 bases, with 11 bases separating them. The CDR3 is 13 residues long. CDR3 protein: CASRKDSTYEQYF. The CDR3 coding sequence is TGTGCCAGCAGAAAGGACAGTACCTACGAGCAGTACTTC.

The chain uses TRBV18 and TRBJ2-7; 9 positions match TRBD1. The V segment lost 6 bases and the J segment 3 bases; nucleotides outside the gene matches: 9. The CDR3 has 15 amino acids. Germline V gene data show CDR1 as KGHSH and CDR2 as LQKENI. CDR3 protein: CASSRTGQGFYEQYF. The CDR3 bases are TGTGCCAGCTCCCGAACGGGACAGGGTTTCTACGAGCAGTACTTC.

As for this clone: Different DNA sequences within this sample yield the same CDR3. This rearrangement joins TRBV2 to TRBJ2-7, with 11 bases that match TRBD2. This CDR3 spans 17 amino acids. CDR1 SNHLY and CDR2 FYNNEI come from the germline V gene. J lost 6 bases, V lost 4 bases, and 14 bases had no gene match. The CDR3 reads CASSVLAGVSLAGEQYF. The CDR3 nucleotides read TGTGCCAGCAGTGTACTAGCGGGAGTCTCCTTAGCTGGCGAGCAGTACTTC.

The chain is built from TRBV15 and TRBJ2-7; 8 bases are shared with TRBD1. V lost 3 bases and J lost 12; bases outside the gene matches: 7. The CDR3 loop spans 12 amino acids. The germline gives CDR1 LNHNV, CDR2 YYDKDF (reference sequence). This CDR3 reads CATSSQGTGVYF. The CDR3 bases are TGTGCCACCAGCAGCCAAGGGACAGGCGTGTACTTC.

CDR3 amino acids: CASSPGGTNEKLFF. The CDR3, as DNA: TGTGCCAGCAGCCCAGGGGGAACTAATGAAAAACTGTTTTTT. The chain is built from TRBV11-1 and TRBJ1-4; 7 bases map to TRBD1. The CDR3 length is 14 residues. Per germline, CDR1 SGHAT and CDR2 FQDESV (reference sequence). With V trimmed by 5 bases and J by 1 base, 1 base remained unmatched.

The chain links TRBV2 to TRBJ1-4; no reliable D call. Germline V gives CDR1 SNHLY, CDR2 FYNNEI. V lost 10 bases and J lost 4, with 16 bases in between. The CDR3 length is 14 residues. CDR3 nucleotide sequence: TGTGCCACCGAGAAGGAGGCTCTTAATGAAAAACTGTTTTTT. Translation: CATEKEALNEKLFF. Looking up the rest from reference TRBV2 and TRBJ1-4 gives the full variable domain: EPEVTQTPSHQVTQMGQEVILRCVPISNHLYFYWYRQILGQKVEFLVSFYNNEISEKSEIFDDQFSVERPDGSNFTLKIRSTKLEDSAMYFCATEKEALNEKLFFGSGTQLSVL.

The chain is built from TRBV19 and TRBJ1-4, with D tentatively TRBD1 (6 bases). This CDR3 has 14 amino acids. The germline V gene encodes CDR1 LNHDA and CDR2 SQIVND (reference sequence). Trimming cost V 3 bases and J 7 bases, with 12 bases left between them. Written as DNA, the CDR3 is TGTGCCAGTAGTATGGGGACACCAAGTGAAAAACTGTTTTTT. Its translation: CASSMGTPSEKLFF.

The chain is built from TRBV2 and TRBJ1-1; D not resolved. From germline, CDR1 is SNHLY and CDR2 FYNNEI. The CDR3 length is 14 residues. Trimming stripped 7 bases from V and 5 bases from J, with 17 bases between. In nucleotides, the CDR3 is TGTGCCAGCAACAGACGGGAAGTGGGGACTGAAGCTTTCTTT. Protein sequence: CASNRREVGTEAFF.